This T cell receptor beta chain emerged from a study of graft-versus-host responses after intestinal transplantation. Notes on this clone: The antigen is unknown.

This CDR3 contains 15 residues. The V and J ends lost 6 bases and 2 bases, in that order; junction bases with no gene match: 5. Germline V CDR1 and CDR2: MNHNS, SASEGT. Clones were read by immunoSEQ multiplex PCR, and TCRdb kept only the in-frame ones, dropping some. The data contain tens of thousands of clones, about nine tenths of them singletons. Graft specimens yielded both intraepithelial and lamina propria lymphocytes. Study-wide results and limits: Within the allografts of patients who had graft-donor T cell macrochimerism, graft-versus-host to host-versus-graft clonal ratios were high.

The receptor was derived from a human patient who received an intestinal transplant, so some T cells may come from the graft donor. The sample here was ileum tissue, taken around 350 days after transplant. The V call is TRBV6-1, the J call TRBJ2-7, with 12 bases lining up with TRBD2. The CDR3 DNA follows: TGTGCCAGCAGCCAACTAGCGGGAGGCCCCTACGAGCAGTACTTC. Encoded protein: CASSQLAGGPYEQYF.